The rows below give T cell receptor beta chains drawn from one sample of a study of blood T cells in healthy people across ages. Each CDR3 protein is one row after TCRdb ran MiXCR on the 5' RACE reads. This table has around 1,100,000 distinct CDR3 sequences, less than 45% appearing once. The sequenced sample consisted of blood. These receptors were taken from a man aged 18 to 30 in good health. Each CDR3 is given with its conserved first and last residue. Fields, in order: clone size, V gene, J gene, D gene, CDR3 DNA, CDR3 protein. A D gene is named only where the DNA matches it firmly. Part of the rows lack a size; the others show once, few, many or a class for expanded clones.

abundance: many
v_gene: TRBV10-3
j_gene: TRBJ2-1
d_gene: .
CDR3nt: TGTGCCATCAGTGAGTCTGCGGAGAGCTCCTACAATGAGCAGTTCTTC
CDR3aa: CAISESAESSYNEQFF

abundance: .
v_gene: TRBV6-5
j_gene: TRBJ1-4
d_gene: .
CDR3nt: TGTGCCAGCAGTAAGAAGGACGGAAATGAAAAACTGTTTTTT
CDR3aa: CASSKKDGNEKLFF

abundance: .
v_gene: TRBV7-3
j_gene: TRBJ2-2
d_gene: .
CDR3nt: TGTGCCAGCAGCTCTTACGAACTGAACACCGGGGAGCTGTTTTTT
CDR3aa: CASSSYELNTGELFF

abundance: .
v_gene: TRBV2
j_gene: TRBJ2-7
d_gene: TRBD2
CDR3nt: TGTGCCAGCACCGACAGCCGTACTAGCGGGGGGTACAATGAGCAGTACTTC
CDR3aa: CASTDSRTSGGYNEQYF

abundance: few
v_gene: TRBV4-2
j_gene: TRBJ1-2
d_gene: TRBD1
CDR3nt: TGTGCCAGCAGCCAAGATTTGACAGGGGATGGCTACACCTTC
CDR3aa: CASSQDLTGDGYTF

abundance: once
v_gene: TRBV30
j_gene: TRBJ1-1
d_gene: .
CDR3nt: TGTGCCTGCCCAACCTGGGGAGAGAACACTGAAGCTTTCTTT
CDR3aa: CACPTWGENTEAFF

abundance: .
v_gene: TRBV6-1
j_gene: TRBJ2-7
d_gene: TRBD2
CDR3nt: TGTGCCAGCAGTGAACTCCCCGGGGGGGCCTCCAATGAGCAGTACTTC
CDR3aa: CASSELPGGASNEQYF

abundance: many
v_gene: TRBV27
j_gene: TRBJ1-2
d_gene: .
CDR3nt: TGTGCCAGCAGTTTCGGCCAACTGAATGGCTACACCTTC
CDR3aa: CASSFGQLNGYTF

abundance: few
v_gene: TRBV20-1
j_gene: TRBJ2-7
d_gene: TRBD2
CDR3nt: TGCAGTGCCGTCTCGACTAGCGGGGGGTTCTCCTACAATGAGCAGTACTTC
CDR3aa: CSAVSTSGGFSYNEQYF

abundance: .
v_gene: TRBV5-6
j_gene: TRBJ2-3
d_gene: TRBD2
CDR3nt: TGTGCCAGCAGCCGCGGCCCGTTAGCGGGGGGTTTGGATACGCAGTATTTT
CDR3aa: CASSRGPLAGGLDTQYF

abundance: .
v_gene: TRBV7-9
j_gene: TRBJ1-5
d_gene: TRBD1
CDR3nt: TGTGCCAGCAGCCTTGGGACAGGGACCTTTAATCAGCCCCAGCATTTT
CDR3aa: CASSLGTGTFNQPQHF

abundance: .
v_gene: TRBV20-1
j_gene: TRBJ1-1
d_gene: .
CDR3nt: TGCAGTGCTAGAGCCCACAGGATGGTCCACACTGAAGCTTTCTTT
CDR3aa: CSARAHRMVHTEAFF

abundance: few
v_gene: TRBV10-3
j_gene: TRBJ1-1
d_gene: TRBD1
CDR3nt: TGTGCCATCAGTGAGTCGTCCCGGGACAGGAACACTGAAGCTTTCTTT
CDR3aa: CAISESSRDRNTEAFF

abundance: .
v_gene: TRBV4-1
j_gene: TRBJ1-2
d_gene: .
CDR3nt: TGCGCCAGCAGCCAAACAAAGAATTCCCAATATGGCTACACCTTC
CDR3aa: CASSQTKNSQYGYTF

abundance: .
v_gene: TRBV10-3
j_gene: TRBJ1-1
d_gene: .
CDR3nt: TGTGCCATCAGTGAAAGATCCGGCAGGGGAGGAACTGAAGCTTTCTTT
CDR3aa: CAISERSGRGGTEAFF

abundance: .
v_gene: TRBV5-1
j_gene: TRBJ1-2
d_gene: TRBD1
CDR3nt: TGCGCCAGCAGGGTTCAGGGGGAGGAACTATATGGCTACACCTTC
CDR3aa: CASRVQGEELYGYTF

abundance: few
v_gene: TRBV12-3/TRBV12-4
j_gene: TRBJ2-3
d_gene: TRBD1
CDR3nt: TGTGCCAGCAGTTCACGTACCGGGTACGGGGGACAGGGCCTTGATACGCAGTATTTT
CDR3aa: CASSSRTGYGGQGLDTQYF

abundance: .
v_gene: TRBV20-1
j_gene: TRBJ1-3
d_gene: .
CDR3nt: TGCAGTGCCGGCAGAGGAAACACCATATATTTT
CDR3aa: CSAGRGNTIYF

abundance: few
v_gene: TRBV6-5
j_gene: TRBJ1-2
d_gene: TRBD1
CDR3nt: TGTGCCAGCAGTTCTGGGACAGGGCGGTATGGCTACACCTTC
CDR3aa: CASSSGTGRYGYTF

abundance: .
v_gene: TRBV7-2
j_gene: TRBJ1-1
d_gene: .
CDR3nt: TGTGCCAGCAGCACGGACAGTGGGAACACTGAAGTTTTCTTT
CDR3aa: CASSTDSGNTEVFF

abundance: .
v_gene: TRBV27
j_gene: TRBJ1-5
d_gene: TRBD1
CDR3nt: TGTGCCAGCAGCCACTGGACAGGAGGCAATCAGCCCCAGCATTTT
CDR3aa: CASSHWTGGNQPQHF

abundance: .
v_gene: TRBV12-3/TRBV12-4
j_gene: TRBJ2-7
d_gene: TRBD1
CDR3nt: TGTGCCAGCAGTTGGGACAGGCGTTCTTTAAGGGGGCAGTACTTC
CDR3aa: CASSWDRRSLRGQYF

abundance: .
v_gene: TRBV9
j_gene: TRBJ1-1
d_gene: .
CDR3nt: TGTGCCAGCAGCGTAGACGGGGGCACTGAAGCTTTCTTT
CDR3aa: CASSVDGGTEAFF

abundance: .
v_gene: TRBV6-2/TRBV6-3
j_gene: TRBJ2-1
d_gene: TRBD2
CDR3nt: TGTGCCAGCAGTTACTCGGCTAGCGGGAATGAGCAGTTCTTC
CDR3aa: CASSYSASGNEQFF

abundance: many
v_gene: TRBV5-1
j_gene: TRBJ2-1
d_gene: .
CDR3nt: TGCGCCAGCAGCTTGGGAGAGGGCCAGCCGAGCAATGAGCAGTTCTTC
CDR3aa: CASSLGEGQPSNEQFF

abundance: .
v_gene: TRBV27
j_gene: TRBJ2-5
d_gene: .
CDR3nt: TGTGCCAGCAGTTTACGGCCCGGGGAGACCCAGTACTTC
CDR3aa: CASSLRPGETQYF

abundance: few
v_gene: TRBV5-6
j_gene: TRBJ1-6
d_gene: .
CDR3nt: TGTGCCAGCACAGCGAATTATGGTTCACCCCTCCACTTT
CDR3aa: CASTANYGSPLHF

abundance: .
v_gene: TRBV11-2
j_gene: TRBJ2-5
d_gene: .
CDR3nt: TGTGCCAGCAGCTATCGGGACGTCCAAGAGACCCAGTACTTC
CDR3aa: CASSYRDVQETQYF

abundance: once
v_gene: TRBV6-2/TRBV6-3
j_gene: TRBJ1-1
d_gene: .
CDR3nt: TGTGCCAGCAGGATAGGGATGAACACTGAAGCTTTCTTT
CDR3aa: CASRIGMNTEAFF

abundance: few
v_gene: TRBV14
j_gene: TRBJ1-5
d_gene: .
CDR3nt: TGTGCCAGCAGCCAAGACCGGGCCCTCAATCAGCCCCAGCATTTT
CDR3aa: CASSQDRALNQPQHF

abundance: .
v_gene: TRBV4-3
j_gene: TRBJ1-1
d_gene: .
CDR3nt: TGCGCCAGCAGCCTCAGGGTTTCCCACACTGAAGCTTTCTTT
CDR3aa: CASSLRVSHTEAFF

abundance: .
v_gene: TRBV24-1
j_gene: TRBJ2-5
d_gene: .
CDR3nt: TGTGCCACCAGTGATCCAAGCGTCGGGGTCCAAGAGACCCAGTACTTC
CDR3aa: CATSDPSVGVQETQYF

abundance: .
v_gene: TRBV4-2
j_gene: TRBJ2-1
d_gene: TRBD2
CDR3nt: TGTGCCAGCAGGCCCGGCGCGGGGGGCTCGGATGATGAGCAGTTCTTC
CDR3aa: CASRPGAGGSDDEQFF

abundance: many
v_gene: TRBV20-1
j_gene: TRBJ1-2
d_gene: .
CDR3nt: TGCAGTGCTAGTGGGGATGATGGCTACACCTTC
CDR3aa: CSASGDDGYTF

abundance: .
v_gene: TRBV28
j_gene: TRBJ1-2
d_gene: .
CDR3nt: TGTGCCAGCAGTTACCGAAGGCGAGACTATGGCTACACCTTC
CDR3aa: CASSYRRRDYGYTF

abundance: .
v_gene: TRBV5-1
j_gene: TRBJ1-1
d_gene: TRBD1
CDR3nt: TGCGCCAGCAGCGTGACAGGGGCGCACCCACGATTGAACACTGAAGCTTTCTTT
CDR3aa: CASSVTGAHPRLNTEAFF

abundance: .
v_gene: TRBV9
j_gene: TRBJ2-1
d_gene: .
CDR3nt: TGTGCCAGCAGCGTAGACGGAAACTTATACAATGAGCAGTTCTTC
CDR3aa: CASSVDGNLYNEQFF

abundance: .
v_gene: TRBV6-6
j_gene: TRBJ2-3
d_gene: .
CDR3nt: TGTGCCAGCAGAATCGACGGTGCTAGCACAGATACGCAGTATTTT
CDR3aa: CASRIDGASTDTQYF

abundance: few
v_gene: TRBV9
j_gene: TRBJ2-5
d_gene: .
CDR3nt: TGTGCCAGCAGCTCTCAGTACTTC
CDR3aa: CASSSQYF

abundance: .
v_gene: TRBV7-2
j_gene: TRBJ2-5
d_gene: .
CDR3nt: TGTGCCAGCAGCCCGCGGAGGGGGCACCCTAACCAAGAGACCCAGTACTTC
CDR3aa: CASSPRRGHPNQETQYF

abundance: .
v_gene: TRBV5-5
j_gene: TRBJ1-2
d_gene: TRBD1
CDR3nt: TGTGCCAGCAGCTTGGTTGGGACAGAAGGAGGCTATGGCTACACCTTC
CDR3aa: CASSLVGTEGGYGYTF

abundance: .
v_gene: TRBV20-1
j_gene: TRBJ1-5
d_gene: .
CDR3nt: TGCAGTGCTAGAGTCCATAGCAATCAGCCCCAGCATTTT
CDR3aa: CSARVHSNQPQHF

abundance: few
v_gene: TRBV3-1
j_gene: TRBJ2-7
d_gene: TRBD1
CDR3nt: TGTGCCAGCAGCCAAAACAGGGGCAGTGTACACGAGCAGTACTTC
CDR3aa: CASSQNRGSVHEQYF

abundance: few
v_gene: TRBV29-1
j_gene: TRBJ2-5
d_gene: .
CDR3nt: TGCAGCGTTGAGGTGGCGGAGACCCAGTACTTC
CDR3aa: CSVEVAETQYF

abundance: few
v_gene: TRBV9
j_gene: TRBJ2-4
d_gene: TRBD1
CDR3nt: TGTGCCAGCAGCGTAGTCGGGGACAGCACCAAAAACATTCAGTACTTC
CDR3aa: CASSVVGDSTKNIQYF

abundance: .
v_gene: TRBV29-1
j_gene: TRBJ1-2
d_gene: .
CDR3nt: TGCAGCGCAGAAGATGGCTACACCTTC
CDR3aa: CSAEDGYTF

abundance: .
v_gene: TRBV6-5
j_gene: TRBJ1-4
d_gene: .
CDR3nt: TGTGCCAGCAGTCCAGACAGTTGGAATGAAAAACTGTTTTTT
CDR3aa: CASSPDSWNEKLFF

abundance: .
v_gene: TRBV30
j_gene: TRBJ2-4
d_gene: .
CDR3nt: TGTGCCTGGAGTGTACCGGGCGAGGGGGACATTCAGTACTTC
CDR3aa: CAWSVPGEGDIQYF

abundance: .
v_gene: TRBV29-1
j_gene: TRBJ2-7
d_gene: .
CDR3nt: TGCAGCGCCACAGAGGGCGGTTACGAGCAGTACTTC
CDR3aa: CSATEGGYEQYF

abundance: .
v_gene: TRBV5-1
j_gene: TRBJ1-3
d_gene: .
CDR3nt: TGCGTCAGCAGCTCCAATGGACGGCTACGCTCTGGAAACACCATATATTTT
CDR3aa: CVSSSNGRLRSGNTIYF

abundance: few
v_gene: TRBV4-2
j_gene: TRBJ1-2
d_gene: .
CDR3nt: TGTGCCAGCAGCCAACGACTAACAGGGTACAACTATGGCTACACCTTC
CDR3aa: CASSQRLTGYNYGYTF

abundance: .
v_gene: TRBV20-1
j_gene: TRBJ2-5
d_gene: .
CDR3nt: TGCAGTGCTAGCGAGGGGCCCCAAGAGACCCAGTACTTC
CDR3aa: CSASEGPQETQYF